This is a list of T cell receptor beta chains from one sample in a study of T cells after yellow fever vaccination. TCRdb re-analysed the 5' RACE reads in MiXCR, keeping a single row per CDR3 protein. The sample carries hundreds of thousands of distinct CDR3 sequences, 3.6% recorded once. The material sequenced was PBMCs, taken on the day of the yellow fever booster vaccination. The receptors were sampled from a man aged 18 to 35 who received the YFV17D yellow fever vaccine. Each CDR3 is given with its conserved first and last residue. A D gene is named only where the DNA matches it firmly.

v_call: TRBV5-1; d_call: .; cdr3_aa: CASSLPGGSGANVLTF
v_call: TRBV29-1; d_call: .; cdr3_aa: CSVGSGPPGSTDTQYF
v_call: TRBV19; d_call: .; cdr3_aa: CASSIFRSSNQPQHF
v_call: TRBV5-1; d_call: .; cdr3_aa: CASSTGSASTEAFF
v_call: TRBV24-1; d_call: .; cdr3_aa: CATSDSYGGSYNEQFF
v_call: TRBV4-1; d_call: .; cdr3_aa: CASSQPQGGNTEAFF
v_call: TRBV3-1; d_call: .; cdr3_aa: CASSQEGREGGSPLHF
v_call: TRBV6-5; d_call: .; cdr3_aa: CASLAPGLVNYGYTF
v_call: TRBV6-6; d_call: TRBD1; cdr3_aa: CASIRGQGARETQYF
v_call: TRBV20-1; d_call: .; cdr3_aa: CSAPPAFRVSGETQYF
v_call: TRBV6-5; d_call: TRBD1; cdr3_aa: CASSSQGWSTEAFF
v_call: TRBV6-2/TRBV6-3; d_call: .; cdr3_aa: CASSYSTASGGYTF
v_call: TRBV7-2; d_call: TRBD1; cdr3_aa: CASSRDRDTEKLFF
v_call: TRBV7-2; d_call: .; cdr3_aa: CASSLSETEAFF
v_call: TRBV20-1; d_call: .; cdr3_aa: CSARGGGGGYTF
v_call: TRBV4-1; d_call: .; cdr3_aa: CASSQSTGVSGANVLTF
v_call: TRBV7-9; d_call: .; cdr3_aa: CASSLWSAADYGYTF
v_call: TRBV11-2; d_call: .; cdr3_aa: CASSPRWDEAFF
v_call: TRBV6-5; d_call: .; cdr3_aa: CASSSFWSSGQWGETQYF
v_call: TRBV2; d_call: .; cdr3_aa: CASVEGGRTGELFF
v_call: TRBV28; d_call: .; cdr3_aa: CASSFGPGHSLGKNIQYF
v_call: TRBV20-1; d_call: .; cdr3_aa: CSARRGTGNQPQHF
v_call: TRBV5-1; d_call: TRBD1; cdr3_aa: CASSPLNSGTGHRETF
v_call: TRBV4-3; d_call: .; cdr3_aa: CASSQGRPTEDNQPQHF
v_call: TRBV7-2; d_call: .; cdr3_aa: CASSFLWSTDTQYF
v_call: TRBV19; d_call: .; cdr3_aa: CASTTSAVSGANVLTF
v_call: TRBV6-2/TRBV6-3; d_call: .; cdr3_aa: CASSLSEIGELFF
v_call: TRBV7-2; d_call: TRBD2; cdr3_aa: CASSWGGVGNIQYF
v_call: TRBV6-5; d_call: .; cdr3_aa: CASRDQSYNEQFF
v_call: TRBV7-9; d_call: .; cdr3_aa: CASSRITDGYTF
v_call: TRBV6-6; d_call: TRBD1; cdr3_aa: CASSYSGPQGVYHEQYF
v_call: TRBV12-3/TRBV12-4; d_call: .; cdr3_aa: CASSLDPYRVSPLHF
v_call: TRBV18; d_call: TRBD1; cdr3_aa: CASSRNRGRGGTEAFF
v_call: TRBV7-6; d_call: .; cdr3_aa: CASSLDFLSYEQYF
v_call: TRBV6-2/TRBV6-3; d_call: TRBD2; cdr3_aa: CASSYPSGGKNEQFF
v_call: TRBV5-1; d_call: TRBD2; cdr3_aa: CASRVGLASSYEQYF
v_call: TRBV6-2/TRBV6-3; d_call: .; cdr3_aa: CASSYRDPYNEQFF
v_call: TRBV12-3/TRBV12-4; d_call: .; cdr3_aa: CASSSGGPQNEQFF
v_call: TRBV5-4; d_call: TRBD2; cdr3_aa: CASSMRLAGGTDTQYF
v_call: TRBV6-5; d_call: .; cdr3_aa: CASSYAPLAKNIQYF
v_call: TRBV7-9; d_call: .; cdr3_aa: CASGLLLGMGHTEAFF
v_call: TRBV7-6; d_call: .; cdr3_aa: CASSLGRTVQETQYF
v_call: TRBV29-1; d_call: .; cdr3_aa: CSVEGAAGQPAYEQYF
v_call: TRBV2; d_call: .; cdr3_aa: CASGMDTQETQYF
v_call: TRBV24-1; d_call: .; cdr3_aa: CATSEPGQPRTQYF
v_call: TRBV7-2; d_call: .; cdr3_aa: CASSRPKNGFSYNSPLHF
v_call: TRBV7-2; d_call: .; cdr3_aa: CASSLGSPEGFYNSPLHF